These 26 T cell receptor beta chains share one sample of origin, sequenced in a study of CD8 T cells in ankylosing spondylitis. TCRdb re-derived calls from the 5' RACE reads in MiXCR, one entry per CDR3 protein. The sample yields about 15,000 distinct CDR3 sequences, approximately 2.8% seen once. The sample consisted of blood, either unsorted or a sorted T cell fraction (not recorded which). These receptors originate from a male donor with ankylosing spondylitis or in good health (not recorded which).

The chain uses TRBV9 and TRBJ1-4; no firm D call. The CDR3 contains 15 residues. Germline values: CDR1 SGDLS, CDR2 YYNGEE. V lost 2 bases, J lost 8 bases, and 16 bases lay in between. In DNA form, the CDR3 reads TGTGCCAGCAGCGTCGCGAGTGGCCAGCTAGAAAAACTGTTTTTT. Residues: CASSVASGQLEKLFF.

This clonotype was seen at least ten times. The chain couples TRBV9 to TRBJ2-5, with D unclear. From germline, CDR1 is SGDLS and CDR2 YYNGEE. CDR3 length: 13 residues. Trimming pared 0 bases from V and 3 bases from J, leaving 6 bases between. The CDR3 nucleotides are TGTGCCAGCAGCGTAGGCCCCGAAGAGACCCAGTACTTC. It translates to CASSVGPEETQYF. Combining the CDR3 with reference TRBV9 and TRBJ2-5 gives the whole variable domain DSGVTQTPKHLITATGQRVTLRCSPRSGDLSVYWYQQSLDQGLQFLIQYYNGEERAKGNILERFSAQQFPDLHSELNLSSLELGDSALYFCASSVGPEETQYFGPGTRLLVL.

This clonotype was recorded many times. This CDR3 reads CASSGLNTGELFF. The CDR3 DNA follows: TGTGCCAGCTCGGGGCTGAACACCGGGGAGCTGTTTTTT. J is TRBJ2-2 and V is TRBV9, with D perhaps assigned TRBD1 or TRBD2 (5 bases each). The germline V and J ends were trimmed by 7 bases and 1 base, with 8 bases remaining between them. CDR1 SGDLS and CDR2 YYNGEE come from the germline V gene. The CDR3 has 13 residues.

This clonotype was found many times. The chain couples TRBV9 to TRBJ2-5; 7 nucleotides match TRBD1. Germline values: CDR1 SGDLS, CDR2 YYNGEE. CDR3 size: 19 residues. After removal of 0 bases from V and 1 base from J, the junction contained 15 bases not matched to a gene. CDR3 coding DNA: TGTGCCAGCAGCGTAGCGACAGGGAAGGGCGCTGTAAGCCAAGAGACCCAGTACTTC. Amino acid sequence: CASSVATGKGAVSQETQYF.

The chain links TRBV9 to TRBJ1-1; possibly TRBD1 for D (6 bases). The CDR3 length is 13 residues. The germline V and J ends were trimmed by 2 bases and 8 bases, with 13 bases remaining between them. Germline V lookup: CDR1 SGDLS, CDR2 YYNGEE. Here the CDR3 reads CASSVGPGEEAFF. In DNA form, the CDR3 reads TGTGCCAGCAGCGTGGGGCCAGGGGAAGAAGCTTTCTTT.

J is TRBJ2-3 and V is TRBV9; 11 bases are a match to TRBD2. Trimming at V came to 3 bases and at J to 6 bases, leaving 12 bases not matched to a gene. The CDR3 runs 17 residues. From germline, CDR1 is SGDLS and CDR2 YYNGEE. CDR3 sequence reads: CASSASVVAGGGDTQYF. The CDR3 nucleotides are TGTGCCAGCAGCGCCTCCGTAGTAGCGGGAGGGGGGGATACGCAGTATTTT.

Judged by abundance, this clonotype is medium-sized (0.01 to 0.1%). V is TRBV9 and J is TRBJ2-5, with 8 nucleotides matching TRBD2. Per the germline V gene, CDR1 is SGDLS and CDR2 is YYNGEE. The CDR3 contains 16 residues. Trimming at V came to 1 base and at J to 4 bases, leaving 9 bases not matched to a gene. The CDR3 sequence: CASSVLGGSGGETQYF. The CDR3 DNA follows: TGTGCCAGCAGCGTACTTGGAGGGAGCGGGGGAGAGACCCAGTACTTC.

This clonotype has ten or more counts. The chain couples TRBV9 to TRBJ2-1, with D possibly matching TRBD2 (6 bases). V lost 4 bases and J 7 bases, leaving 24 bases between the germline ends. The CDR3 spans 17 residues. Germline-derived CDR1 and CDR2 are SGDLS and YYNGEE. The CDR3 sequence is CASSLRPTGATENEQFF. In nucleotides, the CDR3 is TGTGCCAGCAGCCTCCGTCCTACGGGAGCGACGGAAAATGAGCAGTTCTTC. Drawing the rest from reference TRBV9 and TRBJ2-1, the complete variable domain is DSGVTQTPKHLITATGQRVTLRCSPRSGDLSVYWYQQSLDQGLQFLIQYYNGEERAKGNILERFSAQQFPDLHSELNLSSLELGDSALYFCASSLRPTGATENEQFFGPGTRLTVL.

This clonotype was seen many times. The rearrangement uses TRBV9 and TRBJ2-5, with D unclear. Per the germline V gene, CDR1 is SGDLS and CDR2 is YYNGEE. The CDR3 has 13 amino acids. Trimming stripped 3 bases from V and 9 bases from J, with 15 bases between. The CDR3 loop is CASSADIRAAQYF. CDR3 DNA: TGTGCCAGCAGCGCCGACATACGGGCGGCCCAGTACTTC.

This clonotype was observed at least ten times. The chain combines TRBV9 with TRBJ2-1, with D unclear. The length of the CDR3 is 14 residues. V shed 0 bases and J shed 0 bases, with 4 bases lying between them. Per the germline V gene, CDR1 is SGDLS and CDR2 is YYNGEE. Here the CDR3 reads CASSVASSYNEQFF. DNA for the CDR3: TGTGCCAGCAGCGTAGCTAGCTCCTACAATGAGCAGTTCTTC.

This clonotype was recorded many times. The DNA of the CDR3 is TGTGCCAGCAGCGACCAAGGGAGCTACACCTTC. As protein: CASSDQGSYTF. V usage is TRBV9 and J usage is TRBJ1-2; no clear D gene. Deletions cut 3 bases from V and 9 bases from J, with 9 bases between. Germline V lookup: CDR1 SGDLS, CDR2 YYNGEE. CDR3 length: 11 amino acids.

This clonotype came up many times. J is TRBJ2-5 and V is TRBV9; D unresolved. Trimming shortened V by 0 bases and J by 1 base, and 13 bases separated the two germline ends. This CDR3 is 16 amino acids long. CDR1 SGDLS and CDR2 YYNGEE come from the germline V gene. The CDR3 bases are TGTGCCAGCAGCGTAGGCGTGGGGATGGTCCAAGAGACCCAGTACTTC. Encoded protein: CASSVGVGMVQETQYF.

This clonotype has at least ten counts. The chain combines TRBV9 with TRBJ1-4; D is uncertain. V was shortened by 0 bases and J by 8 bases, with 14 bases between the two germline ends. Per germline, CDR1 SGDLS and CDR2 YYNGEE. The CDR3 runs to 15 residues. CDR3 coding DNA: TGTGCCAGCAGCGTAGAACTCACAACCACGGAAAAACTGTTTTTT. Amino acid sequence: CASSVELTTTEKLFF. Looking up the rest from reference TRBV9 and TRBJ1-4 gives the full variable domain: DSGVTQTPKHLITATGQRVTLRCSPRSGDLSVYWYQQSLDQGLQFLIQYYNGEERAKGNILERFSAQQFPDLHSELNLSSLELGDSALYFCASSVELTTTEKLFFGSGTQLSVL.

By share, this clonotype counts as medium-sized. The V gene is TRBV9, the J gene TRBJ2-2, with D perhaps assigned TRBD1 or TRBD2 (6 bases each). The CDR3 runs 15 residues. Germline V gene sequence: CDR1 SGDLS, CDR2 YYNGEE. The germline V and J ends were trimmed by 4 bases and 4 bases, with 14 bases remaining between them. The CDR3 loop is CASSPTGATTGELFF. Written as DNA, the CDR3 is TGTGCCAGCAGCCCGACGGGGGCCACCACCGGGGAGCTGTTTTTT.

Many counts were recorded for this clonotype. The rearrangement joins TRBV9 to TRBJ2-2, with 10 nucleotides matching TRBD2. Looked up from germline, CDR1 is SGDLS and CDR2 is YYNGEE. Trimming took 1 base from V and 6 from J; bases not matched to a gene: 6. This CDR3 is built from 16 residues. The DNA for the CDR3 is TGTGCCAGCAGCGTAAAAGCGGGGGGGCCCCCCGGGGAGCTGTTTTTT. Translating gives CASSVKAGGPPGELFF.

This clonotype appeared many times. The chain combines TRBV9 with TRBJ1-3, with a weak D call TRBD1 (6 bases). The CDR3 sequence is 14 residues long. Trimming pared 2 bases from V and 1 base from J, leaving 7 bases between. CDR1 SGDLS and CDR2 YYNGEE come from the germline V gene. DNA for the CDR3: TGTGCCAGCAGCGTCGGACAGTCTGGAAACACCATATATTTT. Translating it yields CASSVGQSGNTIYF.

This clonotype came up many times. This sequence joins TRBV9 and TRBJ2-7, with 9 bases fitting TRBD2. The CDR3 sequence is 15 residues long. The germline gives CDR1 SGDLS, CDR2 YYNGEE. V lost 2 bases to trimming and J lost 2 bases; unmatched junction nucleotides: 5. CDR3 in DNA: TGTGCCAGCAGCGTCGGGCTAGCGGGGACCTACGAGCAGTACTTC. Protein product: CASSVGLAGTYEQYF.

This clonotype was recorded at least ten times. V is TRBV9 and J is TRBJ2-5; TRBD1 or TRBD2 may be the D gene (5 bases each). CDR1 SGDLS and CDR2 YYNGEE come from the germline V gene. The CDR3 is made up of 14 amino acids. Trimming pared 0 bases from V and 5 bases from J, leaving 11 bases between. CDR3 coding DNA: TGTGCCAGCAGCGTAGGGGGGACGAAGGAGACCCAGTACTTC. This gives the protein CASSVGGTKETQYF. Supplemented by reference TRBV9 and TRBJ2-5, the full variable domain reads DSGVTQTPKHLITATGQRVTLRCSPRSGDLSVYWYQQSLDQGLQFLIQYYNGEERAKGNILERFSAQQFPDLHSELNLSSLELGDSALYFCASSVGGTKETQYFGPGTRLLVL.

This clonotype is labeled medium-sized. V usage is TRBV9 and J usage is TRBJ2-7, with 7 bases fitting TRBD1. Trimming cost V 4 bases and J 6 bases; bases outside gene matches: 16. This CDR3 has 16 amino acids. Germline-derived CDR1 and CDR2 are SGDLS and YYNGEE. CDR3 in DNA: TGTGCCAGCAGCAAGCGAGAGACAGGGTCCAATGGCGAGCAGTACTTC. This encodes CASSKRETGSNGEQYF. The entire variable domain, with the rest obtained from reference TRBV9 and TRBJ2-7, is as follows: DSGVTQTPKHLITATGQRVTLRCSPRSGDLSVYWYQQSLDQGLQFLIQYYNGEERAKGNILERFSAQQFPDLHSELNLSSLELGDSALYFCASSKRETGSNGEQYFGPGTRLTVT.

This clonotype was seen many times. V is TRBV9 and J is TRBJ1-4, with 8 nucleotides matching TRBD1. The germline CDR1 and CDR2 sequences are SGDLS and YYNGEE. This CDR3 is built from 16 residues. With 3 bases clipped from V and 8 bases from J, the junction kept 12 bases outside the gene matches. This CDR3 is CASSERGQGAIEKLFF. CDR3 sequence (DNA): TGTGCCAGCAGCGAAAGAGGTCAGGGGGCAATCGAAAAACTGTTTTTT.

This clonotype appeared many times. The chain uses TRBV9 and TRBJ2-7; TRBD1 matches at 9 bases. Trimming cost V 6 bases and J 3 bases; bases outside gene matches: 10. The CDR3 sequence is 15 residues long. CDR1 is SGDLS, CDR2 YYNGEE, per germline. The DNA of the CDR3 is TGTGCCAGCACCCCAGTCCCGGGACAGGGCTACGAGCAGTACTTC. Translating it yields CASTPVPGQGYEQYF. Using reference TRBV9 and TRBJ2-7 for the parts outside the CDR3, the full variable domain is DSGVTQTPKHLITATGQRVTLRCSPRSGDLSVYWYQQSLDQGLQFLIQYYNGEERAKGNILERFSAQQFPDLHSELNLSSLELGDSALYFCASTPVPGQGYEQYFGPGTRLTVT.

This clonotype was detected many times. This rearrangement joins TRBV9 to TRBJ2-3; 8 bases fit TRBD2. From germline, CDR1 is SGDLS and CDR2 YYNGEE. The CDR3 runs 15 residues. With 4 bases clipped from V and 7 bases from J, the junction kept 11 bases outside the gene matches. The CDR3 region has the DNA TGTGCCAGCAGCCAATTGACTAGCGCCGTTCATACGCAGTATTTT. As protein: CASSQLTSAVHTQYF. The full variable domain, its missing parts supplied by reference TRBV9 and TRBJ2-3, is DSGVTQTPKHLITATGQRVTLRCSPRSGDLSVYWYQQSLDQGLQFLIQYYNGEERAKGNILERFSAQQFPDLHSELNLSSLELGDSALYFCASSQLTSAVHTQYFGPGTRLTVL.

This clonotype came up many times. The chain has TRBV9 and TRBJ2-1, with 10 bases aligning to TRBD2. This CDR3 has 19 amino acids. Germline-derived CDR1 and CDR2 are SGDLS and YYNGEE. With 2 bases clipped from V and 0 bases from J, the junction kept 11 bases outside the gene matches. In nucleotides, the CDR3 is TGTGCCAGCAGCGTCCCATCTAGCGGGGGCCATAGCTCCTACAATGAGCAGTTCTTC. Its protein product is CASSVPSSGGHSSYNEQFF.

This clonotype was recorded at least ten times. The chain links TRBV9 to TRBJ2-6, with D possibly matching TRBD1 (6 bases). This CDR3 region has 15 residues. V gave up 4 bases and J gave up 4 bases, with 12 bases separating them. CDR1 is SGDLS and CDR2 is YYNGEE in the germline V gene. The CDR3 reads CASSLGQYGANVLTF. CDR3 nucleotides: TGTGCCAGCAGCCTTGGACAGTACGGGGCCAACGTCCTGACTTTC.

This clonotype was seen many times. The gene calls are TRBV9 and TRBJ2-3; TRBD1 aligns across 9 bases. Trimming took 3 bases from V and 1 from J; bases not matched to a gene: 6. This CDR3 has 16 amino acids. Germline CDR1 is SGDLS and CDR2 is YYNGEE. The CDR3 sequence: CASSGGQGIGTDTQYF. The CDR3 nucleotides are TGTGCCAGCAGCGGGGGACAGGGTATAGGCACAGATACGCAGTATTTT.

The table lists this clonotype with many counts. In DNA form, the CDR3 reads TGTGCCAGCAGCGTAAGCGGGGTGTACAATGAGCAGTTCTTC. It is translated as CASSVSGVYNEQFF. The chain has TRBV9 and TRBJ2-1; 7 bases are shared with TRBD2. The CDR3 contains 14 residues. The trim removed 1 base at V and 4 bases at J, leaving 2 bases unmatched. Germline CDR1 and CDR2: SGDLS and YYNGEE.